This passage covers 15 T cell receptor beta chains from one sample sequenced in a study of blood T cell repertoires in COVID-19. Assay: immunoSEQ multiplex PCR; the TCRdb copy retains only in-frame clones and omits some. Found here are around 240,000 clones, around four fifths of them singletons; the top ten hold 1.5% to 2%. Material for sequencing was peripheral blood. The receptors derive from a woman older than 75 with acute or convalescent COVID-19.

The chain combines TRBV7-6 with TRBJ1-1, with D unresolved. CDR1 is SGHVS and CDR2 is FNYEAQ in the germline V gene. Trimming left V 5 bases short and J 8 bases short, with 21 bases between. The CDR3 has 15 residues. The CDR3 is CASSSMSGEPTEAFF. CDR3 in DNA: TGTGCCAGCAGCAGTATGTCCGGGGAGCCAACAGAAGCTTTCTTT.

This clone showed up just a few times. The chain has TRBV9 and TRBJ2-5, with 8 bases that match TRBD1. Unmatched junction bases numbered 15, after V lost 1 base and J lost 4 bases. This CDR3 spans 18 amino acids. From germline, CDR1 is SGDLS and CDR2 YYNGEE. CDR3 DNA sequence: TGTGCCAGCAGCGTATCGTTCACTTCGGACAGGGAAGGAGAGACCCAGTACTTC. It is translated as CASSVSFTSDREGETQYF.

The CDR3 bases are TGTGCTAGTGACTCGGACAGGGTAAATGAGCAGTTCTTC. It specifies CASDSDRVNEQFF. The chain recombines TRBV12-5 with TRBJ2-1; TRBD1 matches 8 bases. There are 13 residues in the CDR3. V shed 7 bases, J shed 7 bases, and the junction held 6 bases outside the gene matches. Germline V gene lookup returns CDR1 LGHNT and CDR2 FRNRAP.

This sequence joins TRBV5-1 and TRBJ2-5, with TRBD1 matching 7 bases. With 1 base clipped from V and 2 bases from J, the junction kept 5 bases outside the gene matches. CDR3 size: 15 residues. Germline CDR1 is SGHRS and CDR2 is YFSETQ. Here the CDR3 reads CASSLTGAAQETQYF. CDR3 sequence (DNA): TGCGCCAGCAGCTTGACAGGGGCGGCACAAGAGACCCAGTACTTC.

The chain couples TRBV28 to TRBJ2-3; 7 bases line up with TRBD2. V lost 3 bases to trimming and J lost 4 bases; unmatched junction nucleotides: 4. Germline CDR1 reads MDHEN; CDR2 reads SYDVKM. The CDR3 runs 14 residues. CDR3 coding DNA: TGTGCCAGCAGTTTCGGCGGGAGCCCAGATACGCAGTATTTT. Amino acid sequence: CASSFGGSPDTQYF.

The rearrangement joins TRBV6-2 or TRBV6-3 to TRBJ2-7; 9 positions agree with TRBD1. The CDR3 is made up of 15 amino acids. J was trimmed by 0 bases and V by 2 bases; bases with no gene match: 2. Germline CDR1 MNHEY, CDR2 SVGEGT. CDR3 in DNA: TGTGCCAGCAGTTACGGGGACAGGGCCTCCTACGAGCAGTACTTC. Translating gives CASSYGDRASYEQYF.

This chain links TRBV7-3 with TRBJ2-7; the match to TRBD1 covers 10 bases. The J segment lost 3 bases and the V segment lost 0 bases, leaving 2 bases of the junction unmatched. The CDR3 runs 15 residues. CDR1 and CDR2 from the germline V gene are SGHTA and FQGTGA. The CDR3 sequence is CASSLTGTGVYEQYF. The CDR3 nucleotides are TGTGCCAGCAGCTTAACCGGGACAGGGGTCTACGAGCAGTACTTC.

V gene TRBV2 combines with J gene TRBJ2-3; tentative D call: TRBD1 (6 bases). The CDR3 has 13 residues. The V end lost 5 bases, the J end lost 7 bases, and 13 bases lay between the germline ends. In germline, CDR1 is SNHLY, CDR2 FYNNEI. The CDR3 protein is CASSLQGTHTQYF. CDR3 bases: TGTGCCAGCAGTTTGCAGGGGACGCATACGCAGTATTTT. The full variable domain, its missing parts supplied by reference TRBV2 and TRBJ2-3, is EPEVTQTPSHQVTQMGQEVILRCVPISNHLYFYWYRQILGQKVEFLVSFYNNEISEKSEIFDDQFSVERPDGSNFTLKIRSTKLEDSAMYFCASSLQGTHTQYFGPGTRLTVL.

This chain links TRBV2 with TRBJ2-7, with 7 nucleotides matching TRBD1. The CDR3 is 14 residues long. The junction had 6 bases not matched to a gene; V was cut back by 4 bases and J by 3 bases. In germline, CDR1 is SNHLY, CDR2 FYNNEI. CDR3 sequence: CASSGQGILYEQYF. CDR3 in DNA: TGTGCCAGCAGTGGACAGGGAATTCTCTACGAGCAGTACTTC.

The genes are TRBV6-5 and TRBJ1-1; 7 bases are a match to TRBD1. In germline, CDR1 is MNHEY, CDR2 SVGAGI. V was clipped by 0 bases and J by 3 bases; unmatched bases: 4. The CDR3 length is 15 residues. CDR3 nucleotides: TGTGCCAGCAGTTACTCGGACAGGTTGGACACTGAAGCTTTCTTT. It translates to CASSYSDRLDTEAFF.

The V and J genes are TRBV7-2 and TRBJ1-2, with 7 positions matching TRBD1. The CDR3 loop spans 13 amino acids. Germline loops: CDR1 SGHTA, CDR2 FQGNSA. J gave up 6 bases and V 5 bases, and 6 bases lay outside the gene matches. CDR3 coding DNA: TGTGCCAGCAGCAAACAGGGGCAGGATGGCTACACCTTC. This encodes CASSKQGQDGYTF.

The chain employs TRBV21-1 and TRBJ2-3; the table's D call of TRBD2 was not tested on the DNA. TRBV21-1 is a known pseudogene. The CDR3 totals 20 residues. The CDR3 DNA sequence: TGTGCCAGCAGGACCCGGAAACCTCGACTAGCGGGGGGGGGCACAGATACGCAGTATTTT. It yields the protein CASRTRKPRLAGGGTDTQYF.

The chain joins TRBV12-3 or TRBV12-4 to TRBJ2-1; D is undetermined. V lost 8 bases to trimming and J lost 7 bases, with 9 bases between them. The CDR3 consists of 11 residues. Here the CDR3 reads CASAVANEQFF. Here the CDR3 DNA reads TGTGCCAGCGCGGTTGCGAATGAGCAGTTCTTC.

This clone appeared a single time. The chain couples TRBV28 to TRBJ1-2, with 9 bases that match TRBD1. With V trimmed by 7 bases and J by 2 bases, 8 bases remained unmatched. The CDR3 has 15 amino acids. CDR1 and CDR2 from the germline V gene are MDHEN and SYDVKM. The CDR3 DNA follows: TGTGCCAGCACTCCTTCCGGGACAGGGAACTATGGCTACACCTTC. Protein: CASTPSGTGNYGYTF.

V and J are TRBV6-5 and TRBJ1-3; no clear D. In germline, CDR1 is MNHEY, CDR2 SVGAGI. V lost 6 bases and J lost 0, with 9 bases in between. The CDR3 runs 14 residues. The CDR3 coding sequence is TGTGCCAGCAGCCTACGGTACTCTGGAAACACCATATATTTT. Its translation: CASSLRYSGNTIYF.